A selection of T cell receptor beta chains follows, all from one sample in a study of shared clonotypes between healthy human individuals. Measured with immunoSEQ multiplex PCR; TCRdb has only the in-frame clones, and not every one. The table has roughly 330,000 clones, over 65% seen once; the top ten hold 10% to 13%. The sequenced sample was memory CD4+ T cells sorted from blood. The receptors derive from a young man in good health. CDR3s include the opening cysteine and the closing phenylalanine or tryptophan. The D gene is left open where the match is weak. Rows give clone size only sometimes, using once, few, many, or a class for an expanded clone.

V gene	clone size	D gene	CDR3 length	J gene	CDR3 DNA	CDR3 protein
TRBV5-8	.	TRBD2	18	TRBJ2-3	TGTGCCAGCAGCACCGGGACTAGCGGGAGTTATAGCACAGATACGCAGTATTTT	CASSTGTSGSYSTDTQYF
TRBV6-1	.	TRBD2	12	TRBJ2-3	TGTGCCAGCAGTGACCGACTCGGGGGGGAGTATTTT	CASSDRLGGEYF
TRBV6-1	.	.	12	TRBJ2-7	TGTGCCAGCAGTGCTATAGAAGGGGAGCAGTACTTC	CASSAIEGEQYF
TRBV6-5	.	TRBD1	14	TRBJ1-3	TGTGCCAGCAGTGACCAGGGGGCTTGGAACACCATATATTTT	CASSDQGAWNTIYF
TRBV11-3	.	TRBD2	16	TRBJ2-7	TGTGCCAGCAGCTCCCGAGGTAGTAGCGGGGGCGGGGAGCAGTACTTC	CASSSRGSSGGGEQYF
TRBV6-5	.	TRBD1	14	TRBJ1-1	TGTGCCAGCAGTTGGACAGGTGCGAACACTGAAGCTTTCTTT	CASSWTGANTEAFF
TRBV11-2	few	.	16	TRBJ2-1	TGTGCCAGCAGCTCGATAGAACGGGGCTCCTACAATGAGCAGTTCTTC	CASSSIERGSYNEQFF
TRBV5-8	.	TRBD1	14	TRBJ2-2	TGTGCCAGCAGCCGGACAGGGGGTCGCGGGGAGCTGTTTTTT	CASSRTGGRGELFF
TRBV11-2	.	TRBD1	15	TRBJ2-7	TGTGCCAGCAGCTTCGCAGGGACAGGGGCCTACGAGCAGTACTTC	CASSFAGTGAYEQYF
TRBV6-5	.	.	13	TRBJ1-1	TGTGCCAGCAGTTCGCACTCGGACAGTGAAGCTTTCTTT	CASSSHSDSEAFF
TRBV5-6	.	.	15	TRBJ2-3	TGTGCCAGCAGGGGACCGGGACGCTACACAGATACGCAGTATTTT	CASRGPGRYTDTQYF
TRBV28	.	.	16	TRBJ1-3	TGTGCCAGCAGTTTATGGGACCCAAGCTCTGGAAACACCATATATTTT	CASSLWDPSSGNTIYF
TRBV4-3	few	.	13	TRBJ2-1	TGCGCCAGCAGCCAAGCGGTAACCCATGAGCAGTTCTTC	CASSQAVTHEQFF
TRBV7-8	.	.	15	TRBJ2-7	TGTGCCAGCAGCTTATCCGACAGGCTTTTGGGCGAGCAGTACTTC	CASSLSDRLLGEQYF
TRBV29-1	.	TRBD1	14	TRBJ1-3	TGCAGCGTTGACGAGGGGGCAGTTGGAAACACCATATATTTT	CSVDEGAVGNTIYF
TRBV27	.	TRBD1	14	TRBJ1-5	TGTGCCAGCAGTTCCACAAATCAAGACAGGGGGCAGCATTTT	CASSSTNQDRGQHF
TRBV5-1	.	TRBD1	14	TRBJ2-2	TGCGCCAGCAGCTTAACAGGGGGCACCGGGGAGCTGTTTTTT	CASSLTGGTGELFF
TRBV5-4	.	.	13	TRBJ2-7	TGTGCCAGCAGCGTAGGGCTTTCCTACGAGCAGTACTTC	CASSVGLSYEQYF
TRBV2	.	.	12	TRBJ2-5	TGTGCCAGCGGCGGCTCCCAAGAGACCCAGTACTTC	CASGGSQETQYF
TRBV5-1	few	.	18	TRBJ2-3	TGCGCCAGCAGCCAACTAGCAGAAGTGCTGACACACTCAGATACGCAGTATTTT	CASSQLAEVLTHSDTQYF
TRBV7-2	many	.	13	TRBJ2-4	TGTGCCAGCAGCTTAGCGATGACAGGCATTCAGTACTTC	CASSLAMTGIQYF
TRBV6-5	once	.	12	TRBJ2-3	TGTGCCAGCAGTAGGAGCCCAGATACGCAGTATTTT	CASSRSPDTQYF
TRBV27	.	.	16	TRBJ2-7	TGTGCCAGCAGTTTTACGATCCCAGGGCTTTCAGGCGAGCAGTACTTC	CASSFTIPGLSGEQYF
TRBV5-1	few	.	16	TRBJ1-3	TGCGCCAGCAGCTTGGTTCGGCAGGGCACTGGAAACACCATATATTTT	CASSLVRQGTGNTIYF
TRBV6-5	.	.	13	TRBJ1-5	TGTGCCAGCAGCCGGGGGCGAAACCAGCCCCAGCATTTT	CASSRGRNQPQHF
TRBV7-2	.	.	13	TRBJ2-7	TGTGCCAGCAGCTTAGTCGGCTTGTACGAGCAGTACTTC	CASSLVGLYEQYF
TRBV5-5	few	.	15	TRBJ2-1	TGTGCCAGCAGCAGTGACGCTACGACCTACAATGAGCAGTTCTTC	CASSSDATTYNEQFF
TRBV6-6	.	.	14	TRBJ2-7	TGTGCCAGCAGTTGGGGTCCCGGGACTGGGGAGCAGTACTTC	CASSWGPGTGEQYF
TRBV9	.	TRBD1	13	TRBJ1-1	TGTGCCAGCAGCAAAGGGGGCAACACTGAAGCTTTCTTT	CASSKGGNTEAFF
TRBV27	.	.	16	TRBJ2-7	TGTGCCAGCAGTTTAGGTTGGGTGTCGGGAACCTACGAGCAGTACTTC	CASSLGWVSGTYEQYF
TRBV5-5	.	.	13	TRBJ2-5	TGTGCCAGCAGCTTGGTTAGCTTAGAGACCCAGTACTTC	CASSLVSLETQYF
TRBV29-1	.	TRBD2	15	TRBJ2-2	TGCAGCGTTGTAATCTGGGCTAGCGGGGCCGGGGAGCTGTTTTTT	CSVVIWASGAGELFF
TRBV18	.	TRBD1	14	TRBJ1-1	TGTGCCACCCGGGGAGGGGGCCCGAACACTGAAGCTTTCTTT	CATRGGGPNTEAFF
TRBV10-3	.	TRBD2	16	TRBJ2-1	TGTGCCATCAGCTCCCCGGGACTAGTCACTAGTAATGAGCAGTTCTTC	CAISSPGLVTSNEQFF
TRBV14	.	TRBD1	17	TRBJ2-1	TGTGCCAGCAGCCAAGAAGGACAGGGGTTCTCCTACAATGAGCAGTTCTTC	CASSQEGQGFSYNEQFF
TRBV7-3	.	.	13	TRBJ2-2	TGTGCCAGCAGCCTCCATAACACCGGGGAGCTGTTTTTT	CASSLHNTGELFF
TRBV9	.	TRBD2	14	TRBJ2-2	TGTGCCAGCCATAGCGGGAGGGCTACCGGGGAGCTGTTTTTT	CASHSGRATGELFF
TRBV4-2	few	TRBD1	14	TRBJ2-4	TGTGCCAGCAGCCAAAGACAGGGAGAAAACATTCAGTACTTC	CASSQRQGENIQYF
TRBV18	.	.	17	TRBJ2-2	TGTGCCAGCTCACCACGGCGGGACCCTTTGAACACCGGGGAGCTGTTTTTT	CASSPRRDPLNTGELFF
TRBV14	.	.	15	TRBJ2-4	TGTGCCAGCAGCCAAGGACAGCTGTTAGGGAACATTCAGTACTTC	CASSQGQLLGNIQYF
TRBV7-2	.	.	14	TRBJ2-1	TGTGCCAGCGGAGGGCCAGGATCCTACAATGAGCAGTTCTTC	CASGGPGSYNEQFF
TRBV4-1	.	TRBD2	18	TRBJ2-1	TGCGCCAGCAGCCAAGAAATTGTCCTAGCGGGCTCCTACAATGAGCAGTTCTTC	CASSQEIVLAGSYNEQFF
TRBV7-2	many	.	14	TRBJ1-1	TGTGCCAGCAGCCGATTGACAGGAGTACCTGAAGCTTTCTTT	CASSRLTGVPEAFF
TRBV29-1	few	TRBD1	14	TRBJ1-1	TGCAGCGCCTCCATGGCCGGACAGGGGACTGAAGCTTTCTTT	CSASMAGQGTEAFF
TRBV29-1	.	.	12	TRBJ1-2	TGCAGCGTTGATCCAGGGGTCAGACGAAGGACCTTC	CSVDPGVRRRTF
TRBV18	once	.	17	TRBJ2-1	TGTGCCAGCTCACTCCTCCGGGACGGGGGTTCCTACAATGAGCAGTTCTTC	CASSLLRDGGSYNEQFF
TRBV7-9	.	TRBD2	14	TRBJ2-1	TGTGCCAGCAGCTTAGCTCTAGCGGGATCGGGGCAGTTCTTC	CASSLALAGSGQFF
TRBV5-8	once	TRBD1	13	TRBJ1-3	TGTGCCAGCACCCGACAGGGGAGAAACACCATATATTTT	CASTRQGRNTIYF
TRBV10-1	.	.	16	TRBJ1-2	TGCGCCAGCAGTAGAAGCCAAAGACGAAAGACCTATGGCTACACCTTC	CASSRSQRRKTYGYTF
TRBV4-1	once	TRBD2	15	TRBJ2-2	TGCGCCAGTACTCTAGCGGGAGCGAACACCGGGGAGCTGTTTTTT	CASTLAGANTGELFF
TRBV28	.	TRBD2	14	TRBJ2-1	TGTGCCAGCAGTTTTGGACTAGCGGGAGTAAAATGGTTCTTC	CASSFGLAGVKWFF
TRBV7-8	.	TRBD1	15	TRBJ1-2	TGTGCCAGCAGCCATAGCCGTCCAGGGGGCGATGGCTACACCTTC	CASSHSRPGGDGYTF
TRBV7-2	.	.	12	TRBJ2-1	TGTGCCAGCAGGGGGGGAGTAAATGAGCAGTTCTTC	CASRGGVNEQFF